Each of the 30 T cell receptor beta chains below was sequenced from the same sample in a study of blood T cells in healthy people across ages. A second roughly 6 to 12 cycle PCR used barcoded and J-beta primers. TCRdb itself ran the 5' RACE reads through MiXCR, one entry per CDR3 protein. Among approximately 800,000 distinct CDR3 sequences, just under 25% were seen once, and the ten largest hold 3% to 4%. These data are also associated with another study on T cells of mothers and their children.

The sample taken for sequencing was blood. Receptor source: a boy between 10 and 17 years old in good health.

The chain couples TRBV28 to TRBJ2-5, with TRBD2 identical over 7 bases. Per the germline V gene, CDR1 is MDHEN and CDR2 is SYDVKM. The CDR3 is made up of 14 amino acids. After removal of 5 bases from V and 2 bases from J, the junction contained 5 bases not matched to a gene. CDR3 amino acids: CASSAGGKQETQYF. CDR3 in DNA: TGTGCCAGCAGTGCCGGGGGGAAACAAGAGACCCAGTACTTC.

This chain connects TRBV6-1 to TRBJ2-3; 10 positions match TRBD2. V gave up 6 bases and J gave up 9 bases; unmatched junction bases: 12. Germline CDR1 is MNHNS and CDR2 is SASEGT. The CDR3 sequence is 15 residues long. DNA for the CDR3: TGTGCCAGCAGGGGGGCCGGGACTAGCGAAGGCACGCAGTATTTT. Translation: CASRGAGTSEGTQYF.

Regarding this clonotype: A read error may produce the germline difference seen at one junction end. This chain uses TRBV28 with TRBJ2-3, with D perhaps matching TRBD1 (6 bases). The CDR3 loop spans 15 amino acids. Germline V gene lookup returns CDR1 MDHEN and CDR2 SYDVKM. The CDR3 DNA follows: TGTGCCAGCAACACAGGGATTCTGGGCACAGATGCGCAGTATTTT. Protein: CASNTGILGTDAQYF.

The chain combines TRBV6-2 or TRBV6-3 with TRBJ2-4; a possible D gene is TRBD1 (6 bases). Trimming took off 4 bases at V and 7 bases at J, with 20 bases between the two ends. Per the germline V gene, CDR1 is MNHEY and CDR2 is SVGEGT. CDR3 length: 16 amino acids. In DNA form, the CDR3 reads TGTGCCAGCAGTTCCCTCCGACCTGGGACAAAGAACATTCAGTACTTC. This gives the protein CASSSLRPGTKNIQYF.

V usage is TRBV5-4 and J usage is TRBJ1-1; 12 bases match TRBD1. The CDR3 spans 16 residues. Germline CDR1 reads SGHNT; CDR2 reads YYREEE (reference sequence). The trim removed 3 bases at V and 3 bases at J, leaving 6 bases unmatched. The chain's CDR3 is CASSSPGQGADTEAFF. The CDR3 nucleotides read TGTGCCAGCAGCTCCCCGGGACAGGGGGCTGACACTGAAGCTTTCTTT.

This clonotype was seen a few times. This chain connects TRBV12-3 or TRBV12-4 to TRBJ2-7; D could derive from TRBD1 or TRBD2 (5 bases each). V lost 5 bases and J 4 bases, leaving 15 bases between the germline ends. The CDR3 loop spans 14 amino acids. CDR3: CASSRGQHTYEQYF. The CDR3 DNA reads TGTGCCAGCAGTCGGGGCCAACATACATACGAGCAGTACTTC.

This chain links TRBV9 with TRBJ2-2; D call uncertain. With 3 bases removed from V and 5 bases from J, the gap between germline ends came to 11 bases. CDR3 size: 14 residues. Germline V gives CDR1 SGDLS, CDR2 YYNGEE. CDR3 residues: CASSAGLGTGELFF. The DNA of the CDR3 is TGTGCCAGCAGCGCGGGCCTGGGGACCGGGGAGCTGTTTTTT.

In its sample, this clonotype was seen many times. V is TRBV6-2 or TRBV6-3 and J is TRBJ2-7, with TRBD2 matching 11 bases. This CDR3 region has 16 residues. Losses at the gene ends were 6 bases for V and 0 bases for J; bases not matched to a gene: 7. Per the germline V gene, CDR1 is MNHEY and CDR2 is SVGEGT. The CDR3 DNA is TGTGCCAGCAGCAAAGGGACTAGCGGCAACTCCTACGAGCAGTACTTC. It is translated as CASSKGTSGNSYEQYF.

The rearrangement links TRBV5-1 to TRBJ2-7; D possibly corresponds to TRBD1 (6 bases). The CDR3 spans 11 residues. Germline-derived CDR1 and CDR2 are SGHRS and YFSETQ. With 8 bases removed from V and 7 bases from J, the gap between germline ends came to 13 bases. The CDR3 coding sequence is TGCGCCAGTAGACAGGCGGGTGAGCAGTACTTC. This gives the protein CASRQAGEQYF.

CDR3 sequence: CASSPPPGGGTGELFF. Here the CDR3 DNA reads TGTGCCAGCAGCCCTCCCCCGGGGGGTGGCACCGGGGAGCTGTTTTTT. The V call is TRBV7-8, the J call TRBJ2-2; 7 nucleotides line up with TRBD2. Germline-derived CDR1 and CDR2 are SGHVS and FQNEAQ. J lost 4 bases, V lost 5 bases, and 10 bases had no gene match. The CDR3 length is 16 residues.

Comment on this clonotype: The junction departs from the called germline gene at one end, perhaps through a read error. V is TRBV10-3 and J is TRBJ2-4; no clear D gene. The CDR3 contains 17 residues. Germline V gene data show CDR1 as ENHRY and CDR2 as SYGVKD. DNA for the CDR3: TGTGCCATCAGTGAGTCACCCCCTTTGTCACCCAAAAACATCCAGTACTTC. Translation gives CAISESPPLSPKNIQYF.

This clonotype was observed a handful of times. The rearrangement joins TRBV15 to TRBJ1-5; 9 nucleotides agree with TRBD1. The CDR3 covers 14 residues. The V gene end was trimmed by 9 bases and the J gene end by 1 base; junction bases not matched to a gene: 4. Germline loops: CDR1 LNHNV, CDR2 YYDKDF (reference sequence). CDR3 in amino acids: CATGQGGSNQPQHF. DNA for the CDR3: TGTGCCACGGGACAGGGAGGCAGCAATCAGCCCCAGCATTTT.

V and J are TRBV25-1 and TRBJ2-7; 9 nucleotides match TRBD1. V lost 4 bases to trimming and J lost 2 bases; unmatched junction nucleotides: 3. CDR3 length: 14 amino acids. The germline gives CDR1 MGHDK, CDR2 SYGVNS. The CDR3 coding sequence is TGTGCCAGCAGTGGGGACAGGGAGCCCTACGAGCAGTACTTC. Translated, it gives CASSGDREPYEQYF.

V usage is TRBV20-1 and J usage is TRBJ2-3; possibly TRBD1 or TRBD2 for D (5 bases each). The CDR3 is made up of 17 amino acids. Germline loops: CDR1 DFQATT, CDR2 SNEGSKA (reference sequence). The V gene lost 4 bases and the J gene lost 2 bases, with 22 bases spanning the gap. CDR3 protein: CSAILKGRGPFTDTQYF. CDR3 DNA: TGCAGTGCTATCCTTAAGGGGAGAGGACCTTTCACAGATACGCAGTATTTT.

The genes are TRBV27 and TRBJ2-5; TRBD1 matches at 7 bases. Per germline, CDR1 MNHEY and CDR2 SMNVEV (reference sequence). This CDR3 comprises 16 residues. Losses at the gene ends were 3 bases for V and 1 base for J; bases not matched to a gene: 8. CDR3 nucleotides: TGTGCCAGCAGTTTGACGGGACAGCAGAGCCAAGAGACCCAGTACTTC. Translating it yields CASSLTGQQSQETQYF.

This clonotype was observed a few times. The CDR3: CASSLHRVLNIQYF. CDR3 in DNA: TGTGCCAGCAGCTTACACAGGGTCTTGAACATTCAGTACTTC. V usage is TRBV7-9 and J usage is TRBJ2-4; D possibly corresponds to TRBD1 (6 bases). This CDR3 is 14 amino acids long. The germline CDR1 and CDR2 sequences are SEHNR and FQNEAQ (reference sequence). Trimming pared 2 bases from V and 7 bases from J, leaving 12 bases between.

This clonotype has more than one count but fewer than ten. The V call is TRBV24-1, the J call TRBJ1-2; D may be TRBD1 (5 bases). The V gene's germline CDR1 is KGHDR and CDR2 SFDVKD. The CDR3 has 13 residues. Trimming shortened V by 5 bases and J by 7 bases, and 13 bases separated the two germline ends. CDR3 bases: TGTGCCACCAGTGGTCGGGGGGAGCCTGGCTACACCTTC. Its protein is CATSGRGEPGYTF.

The chain carries TRBV20-1 and TRBJ2-5; 7 nucleotides line up with TRBD2. The trim removed 5 bases at V and 3 bases at J, leaving 9 bases unmatched. CDR1 and CDR2 (germline): DFQATT, SNEGSKA (reference sequence). The CDR3 contains 14 residues. The CDR3 reads CSAYRRGSEETQYF. The CDR3 bases are TGCAGTGCTTACCGGCGGGGGTCAGAAGAGACCCAGTACTTC.

The sample holds a few counts of this clonotype. The chain links TRBV9 to TRBJ1-1; TRBD1 is a possible D gene (5 bases). The CDR3 covers 15 residues. The V gene's germline CDR1 is SGDLS and CDR2 YYNGEE. Trimming took 4 bases from V and 1 from J, leaving 14 bases between them. The CDR3 spells CASSLEPGRNTEAFF. The CDR3, as DNA: TGTGCCAGCAGCCTTGAACCGGGGCGGAACACTGAAGCTTTCTTT.

This chain joins TRBV29-1 and TRBJ1-2; D is perhaps TRBD1 (5 bases). Trimming shortened V by 7 bases and J by 3 bases, and 21 bases separated the two germline ends. Germline CDR1 and CDR2: SQVTM and ANQGSEA. The CDR3 contains 15 residues. For the CDR3, the DNA is TGCAGCGCCTCCCACCGGGACCCGAGGGACTATGGCTACACCTTC. Translating it yields CSASHRDPRDYGYTF.

The chain carries TRBV7-9 and TRBJ1-4, with TRBD1 identical over 9 bases. V shed 5 bases, J shed 5 bases, and the junction held 9 bases outside the gene matches. CDR3 length: 16 residues. The germline gives CDR1 SEHNR, CDR2 FQNEAQ (reference sequence). CDR3 sequence (DNA): TGTGCCAGCAGCCCCCGCGGGACAGGGATAAATGAAAAACTGTTTTTT. Protein: CASSPRGTGINEKLFF.

A few counts support this clonotype. V usage is TRBV11-2 and J usage is TRBJ2-1, with a weak D call TRBD1 (6 bases). Near its end, the DNA agrees better with TRBJ2-7, so the J call may be wrong. The CDR3 spans 15 residues. CDR1 is SGHAT, CDR2 FQNNGV, per germline. As DNA, the CDR3 is TGTGCCAGCAGCTTATCGCAGGGGTCGGGCTACGAGCAGTACTTC. Encoded protein: CASSLSQGSGYEQYF.

The rearrangement joins TRBV28 to TRBJ2-7; maybe TRBD2 (6 bases). The CDR3 sequence is 13 residues long. The germline V gene encodes CDR1 MDHEN and CDR2 SYDVKM. Deletions cut 7 bases from V and 1 base from J, with 11 bases between. DNA of the CDR3: TGTGCCAGCAAGGAGGGTATATCCTACGAGCAGTACTTC. Its protein product is CASKEGISYEQYF. Full variable domain (outside the CDR3, taken from reference TRBV28 and TRBJ2-7): DVKVTQSSRYLVKRTGEKVFLECVQDMDHENMFWYRQDPGLGLRLIYFSYDVKMKEKGDIPEGYSVSREKKERFSLILESASTNQTSMYLCASKEGISYEQYFGPGTRLTVT.

V is TRBV5-1 and J is TRBJ1-2, with unresolved D. This CDR3 has 16 residues. V was shortened by 0 bases and J by 0 bases, with 12 bases between the two germline ends. Germline CDR1 and CDR2: SGHRS and YFSETQ. The CDR3, as DNA: TGCGCCAGCAGCTTGGACCCCGCTGAGACTAACTATGGCTACACCTTC. Protein product: CASSLDPAETNYGYTF.

The chain joins TRBV6-5 to TRBJ1-2; no reliable D call. V shed 5 bases and J shed 8 bases, with 12 bases lying between them. CDR1 is MNHEY and CDR2 is SVGAGI in the germline V gene. This CDR3 has 12 residues. CDR3 DNA sequence: TGTGCCAGCAGTCCCGGACCTGCAGGCTACACCTTC. Translating gives CASSPGPAGYTF.

CDR3 amino acids: CASSHLRDKETDTQYF. In DNA, the CDR3 is TGTGCCAGCAGTCACCTCCGGGACAAGGAAACAGATACGCAGTATTTT. The genes are TRBV28 and TRBJ2-3; D is possibly TRBD1 (6 bases). Trimming took off 5 bases at V and 3 bases at J, with 18 bases between the two ends. The CDR3 consists of 16 residues. In germline, CDR1 is MDHEN, CDR2 SYDVKM.

This clonotype was seen a handful of times. The CDR3 spells CASRREGTYNEQFF. The CDR3 DNA sequence: TGCGCCAGCAGACGAGAGGGGACCTACAATGAGCAGTTCTTC. J is TRBJ2-5 and V is TRBV4-1; D is perhaps TRBD1 or TRBD2 (5 bases each). The J call may be wrong; the DNA end is better matched by TRBJ2-1. Germline values: CDR1 MGHRA, CDR2 YSYEKL. The length of the CDR3 is 14 residues.

There are a few counts of this clonotype. The V call is TRBV20-1, the J call TRBJ2-7; maybe TRBD1 (6 bases). The CDR3 totals 14 residues. From germline, CDR1 is DFQATT and CDR2 SNEGSKA (reference sequence). Trimming took 0 bases from V and 2 from J, leaving 11 bases between them. This chain's CDR3 is CSARDIGTPYEQYF. The CDR3 bases are TGCAGTGCTAGAGATATCGGGACACCCTACGAGCAGTACTTC.

The J gene is TRBJ2-5, the V gene TRBV20-1, with no clear D. The last part of the DNA fits TRBJ2-1 better; the J call may be wrong. In germline, CDR1 is DFQATT, CDR2 SNEGSKA (reference sequence). The CDR3 runs to 13 residues. The CDR3 is CSASEDSMSEQFF. In DNA form, the CDR3 reads TGCAGTGCCTCTGAAGATAGTATGTCTGAGCAGTTCTTC.

The rearrangement uses TRBV2 and TRBJ1-3, with D unclear. The CDR3 covers 14 residues. Between the trimmed V and J ends, which lost 4 bases and 1 base, there was a span of 8 bases. CDR1 SNHLY and CDR2 FYNNEI come from the germline V gene. The CDR3 region is CASSVRDSGNTIYF. CDR3 sequence (DNA): TGTGCCAGCAGTGTGAGGGATTCTGGAAACACCATATATTTT.